The rows below give T cell receptor beta chains drawn from one sample of a study of shared clonotypes between healthy human individuals. The protocol was immunoSEQ multiplex PCR, while the TCRdb copy is restricted to in-frame clones and leaves out a portion. The table shows some 2,100,000 clones, with almost 96% occurring only once. The sample was naive CD4+ T cells sorted from blood. These receptors were obtained from a man younger than 35 in good health. CDR3s include the opening cysteine and the closing phenylalanine or tryptophan. D genes are given only for firm matches. Clone size is stated in some rows and not others, as once, few, many or a class when expanded.

clone size	D gene	V gene	J gene	CDR3 DNA	CDR3 protein
NA	TRBD1	TRBV6-4	TRBJ2-7	TGTGCCAGCAGATCCCAGACAGGGGCCTACGAGCAGTACTTC	CASRSQTGAYEQYF
NA	NA	TRBV25-1	TRBJ2-4	TGTGCCAGCAGTGAACCAGGGGCGGCCAAAAACATTCAGTACTTC	CASSEPGAAKNIQYF
NA	TRBD1	TRBV10-3	TRBJ1-1	TGTGCCATCAGTGAAGAGGGGGCGGACCTGGTAGGAAACACTGAAGCTTTCTTT	CAISEEGADLVGNTEAFF
NA	NA	TRBV6-5	TRBJ2-1	TGTGCCAGCAGTTACTCCCTGGGGCGGGACAATGAGCAGTTCTTC	CASSYSLGRDNEQFF
once	TRBD1	TRBV7-2	TRBJ2-7	TGTGCCAGCAGTTATTACTGGGACAGCAACGAGCAGTACTTC	CASSYYWDSNEQYF
NA	TRBD1	TRBV27	TRBJ2-3	TGTGCCAGCAGCCCCCTCGGCGAAGGGGGCTACGGCACAGATACGCAGTATTTT	CASSPLGEGGYGTDTQYF
NA	NA	TRBV4-3	TRBJ2-3	TGCGCCAGCAGCCAAGATTCGGTTAATCCGGGCTATACGCAGTATTTT	CASSQDSVNPGYTQYF
NA	NA	TRBV7-6	TRBJ1-2	TGTGCCAGCAGCTCCCATCCGACCGGGACACCTAACTATGGCTACACCTTC	CASSSHPTGTPNYGYTF
NA	NA	TRBV15	TRBJ1-1	TGTGCCACCAGCAGAGATTTGAGGGAGTTAGCTTTCTTT	CATSRDLRELAFF
NA	NA	TRBV7-7	TRBJ1-1	TGTGCTAGCAGCTTGATGCAGAACACTGAAGCTTTCTTT	CASSLMQNTEAFF
NA	TRBD2	TRBV27	TRBJ2-5	TGTGCCAGCAGGGAACTAGCGGGAGGGCCTGAGACCCAGTACTTC	CASRELAGGPETQYF
NA	TRBD1	TRBV18	TRBJ1-2	TGTGCCAGCTCACCAGAGACAGGGAACTATGGCTACACCTTC	CASSPETGNYGYTF
NA	NA	TRBV28	TRBJ2-5	TGTGCCAGCAGCCCACGAGATTGGTACCAAGAGACCCAGTACTTC	CASSPRDWYQETQYF
NA	NA	TRBV28	TRBJ2-1	TGTGCCAGCAGCCTCGGGACCATAGCGAACGGTGAGCAGTTCTTC	CASSLGTIANGEQFF
NA	TRBD1	TRBV5-6	TRBJ1-2	TGTGCCAGCAGCTTCGACAGGGCGAACTATGGCTACACCTTC	CASSFDRANYGYTF
NA	NA	TRBV7-9	TRBJ1-4	TGTGCCAGCAGCCGGGACATTGAAAAACTGTTTTTT	CASSRDIEKLFF
NA	NA	TRBV2	TRBJ2-5	TGTGCCAGCAGTGAAGGGGGCCGGACACAAGAGACCCAGTACTTC	CASSEGGRTQETQYF
once	TRBD1	TRBV19	TRBJ1-6	TGTGCCAGTAGGATGGAGACAGGGGGAGGTTCACCCCTCCACTTT	CASRMETGGGSPLHF
NA	TRBD1	TRBV18	TRBJ2-7	TGTGCCAGCTCATCATACGGACAGGGGGGGTCCGGCGAGCAGTACTTC	CASSSYGQGGSGEQYF
once	TRBD2	TRBV6-5	TRBJ2-3	TGTGCCAGCAGGGCGGGACTAGCTTACACAGATACGCAGTATTTT	CASRAGLAYTDTQYF
NA	NA	TRBV4-3	TRBJ1-2	TGCGCCAGCAGCCAAGATATCGGGAGCGGGGGCTACACCTTC	CASSQDIGSGGYTF
NA	NA	TRBV5-5	TRBJ2-5	TGTGCCAGCAGCTTGTTGATGTCGACTAACAAGTACTTC	CASSLLMSTNKYF
NA	TRBD1	TRBV4-1	TRBJ1-3	TGCGCCAGCAGCCAACCGACAGGGGGCTCTGGAAACACCATATATTTT	CASSQPTGGSGNTIYF
NA	NA	TRBV10-2	TRBJ2-2	TGCGCCAGCAGTGAGATACCGTCAGGGGCAGGCGGGGAGCTGTTTTTT	CASSEIPSGAGGELFF
NA	NA	TRBV7-8	TRBJ2-3	TGTGCCAGCAGCTTAGATATGGGCAGGGGCCTATATTTT	CASSLDMGRGLYF
NA	NA	TRBV6-6	TRBJ1-3	TGTGCCAGCGGGGCTGGGACTCCTGGAAACACCATATATTTT	CASGAGTPGNTIYF
NA	NA	TRBV30	TRBJ2-7	TGTGCCTGGGGGATGGGGGCGTCCTACGAGCAGTACTTC	CAWGMGASYEQYF
NA	TRBD1	TRBV5-1	TRBJ2-5	TGCGCCAGCAGCTTGGCTGGGACAGGGTTAGAGACCCAGTACTTC	CASSLAGTGLETQYF
NA	NA	TRBV11-3	TRBJ2-1	TGTGCCAGCAGCCCCCCAGGCTACAATGAGCAGTTCTTC	CASSPPGYNEQFF
once	NA	TRBV6-1	TRBJ1-6	TGTGCCAGCCGATTGGACAAGGCAAATTCACCCCTCCACTTT	CASRLDKANSPLHF
NA	TRBD1	TRBV6-6	TRBJ1-2	TGTGCCAGCAGTCAGGGGGCTGAATATGGCTACACCTTC	CASSQGAEYGYTF
NA	NA	TRBV7-6	TRBJ1-4	TGTGCCAGCAGCCTAAGGACAGCTTTTAATGAAAAACTGTTTTTT	CASSLRTAFNEKLFF
NA	TRBD2	TRBV5-1	TRBJ2-5	TGCGCCAGCAGCCCCTGGACTAGCGGGGGGGCCCAAGAGACCCAGTACTTC	CASSPWTSGGAQETQYF
NA	TRBD1	TRBV5-4	TRBJ2-2	TGTGCCAGCAGCCTAGGGACAGTCGGCGGGGAGCTGTTTTTT	CASSLGTVGGELFF
NA	TRBD1	TRBV19	TRBJ1-6	TGTGCCAGTAGCTCCTCAGGGGGTCTTGATAATTCACCCCTCCACTTT	CASSSSGGLDNSPLHF
NA	TRBD1	TRBV6-5	TRBJ1-2	TGTGCCAGCAGCCAATCCGGGACAGGGGGTGGAGGCTACACCTTC	CASSQSGTGGGGYTF
NA	TRBD2	TRBV7-3	TRBJ2-1	TGTGCCAGCAGAAAAACTAGCGGGGGATCCAATGAGCAGTTCTTC	CASRKTSGGSNEQFF
once	NA	TRBV5-6	TRBJ2-1	TGTGCCAGCAGCTGGGGGCCTGGGGGGCACTACAATGAGCAGTTCTTC	CASSWGPGGHYNEQFF
NA	NA	TRBV14	TRBJ1-2	TGTGCCAGCAGCCAAGCCGCGGATGGCTACACCTTC	CASSQAADGYTF
once	NA	TRBV6-5	TRBJ2-3	TGTGCCAGCAGGTCGGGGCCCAGCGTCGCAGATACGCAGTATTTT	CASRSGPSVADTQYF
once	NA	TRBV5-4	TRBJ1-6	TGTGCCAGCAGCTTAGGAGGCCCCAGCTCCTATAATTCACCCCTCCACTTT	CASSLGGPSSYNSPLHF
NA	TRBD1	TRBV10-3	TRBJ1-4	TGTGCCATCAGGGGGACAGGTCTGGGGGAAAAACTGTTTTTT	CAIRGTGLGEKLFF